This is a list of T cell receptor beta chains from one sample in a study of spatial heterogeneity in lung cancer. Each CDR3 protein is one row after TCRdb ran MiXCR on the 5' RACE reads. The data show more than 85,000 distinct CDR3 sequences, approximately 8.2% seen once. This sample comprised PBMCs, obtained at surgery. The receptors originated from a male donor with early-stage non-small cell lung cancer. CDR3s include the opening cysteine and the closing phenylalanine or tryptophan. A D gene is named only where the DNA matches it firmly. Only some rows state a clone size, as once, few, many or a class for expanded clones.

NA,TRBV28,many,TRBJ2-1,CASARPRGYNEQFF,TGTGCCAGTGCGCGGCCAAGGGGTTACAATGAGCAGTTCTTC
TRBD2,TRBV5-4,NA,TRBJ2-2,CASSLGSGGPNTGELFF,TGTGCCAGCAGCTTGGGGTCGGGAGGGCCTAACACCGGGGAGCTGTTTTTT
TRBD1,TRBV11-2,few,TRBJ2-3,CASSQKTGGGTDTQYF,TGTGCCAGCAGCCAGAAAACAGGGGGCGGCACAGATACGCAGTATTTT
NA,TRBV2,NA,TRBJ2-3,CASSSGGPSTDTQYF,TGTGCCAGCAGTTCCGGGGGCCCTAGCACAGATACGCAGTATTTT
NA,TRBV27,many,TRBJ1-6,CASSLVSNSPLHF,TGTGCCAGCAGTTTGGTCTCGAATTCACCCCTCCACTTT
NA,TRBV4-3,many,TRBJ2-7,CASSQDWGDGQYF,TGCGCCAGCAGCCAAGATTGGGGGGATGGGCAGTACTTC
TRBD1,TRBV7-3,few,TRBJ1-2,CASGPGGSNYGYTF,TGTGCCAGCGGCCCAGGGGGCTCGAACTATGGCTACACCTTC
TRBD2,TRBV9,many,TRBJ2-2,CASSVARGAGGTGELFF,TGTGCCAGCAGCGTAGCCCGGGGAGCGGGGGGTACCGGGGAGCTGTTTTTT
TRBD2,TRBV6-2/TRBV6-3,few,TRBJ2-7,CASTSAGVFLGEQYF,TGTGCCAGCACCTCAGCGGGGGTCTTCCTAGGCGAGCAGTACTTC
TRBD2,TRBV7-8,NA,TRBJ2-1,CASRLSSGSYNEQFF,TGTGCCAGCAGACTATCTAGCGGGAGCTACAATGAGCAGTTCTTC
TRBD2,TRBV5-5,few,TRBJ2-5,CASSSPGTSGETQYF,TGTGCCAGCAGCTCCCCCGGGACTAGCGGAGAGACCCAGTACTTC
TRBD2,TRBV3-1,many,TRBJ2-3,CASSQDLAGDIDTQYF,TGTGCCAGCAGCCAAGATCTAGCGGGAGACATAGATACGCAGTATTTT
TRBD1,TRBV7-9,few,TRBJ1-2,CASSRQGPYTF,TGTGCCAGCAGTCGACAGGGCCCCTACACCTTC
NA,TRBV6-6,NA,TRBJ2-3,CASRAGGTDTQYF,TGTGCCAGCAGAGCCGGGGGCACAGATACGCAGTATTTT
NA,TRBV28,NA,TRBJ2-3,CASTIPGESTDTQYF,TGTGCCAGCACCATCCCGGGAGAAAGCACAGATACGCAGTATTTT
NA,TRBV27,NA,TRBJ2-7,CASSSLATTYEQYF,TGTGCCAGCAGTTCCCTCGCGACCACCTACGAGCAGTACTTC
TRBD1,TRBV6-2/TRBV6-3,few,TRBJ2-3,CASSRGDSGTDTQYF,TGTGCCAGCAGTCGAGGGGACAGTGGCACAGATACGCAGTATTTT
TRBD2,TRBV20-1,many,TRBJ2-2,CSARRLAGITGELFF,TGCAGTGCTAGGAGACTAGCGGGAATCACCGGGGAGCTGTTTTTT